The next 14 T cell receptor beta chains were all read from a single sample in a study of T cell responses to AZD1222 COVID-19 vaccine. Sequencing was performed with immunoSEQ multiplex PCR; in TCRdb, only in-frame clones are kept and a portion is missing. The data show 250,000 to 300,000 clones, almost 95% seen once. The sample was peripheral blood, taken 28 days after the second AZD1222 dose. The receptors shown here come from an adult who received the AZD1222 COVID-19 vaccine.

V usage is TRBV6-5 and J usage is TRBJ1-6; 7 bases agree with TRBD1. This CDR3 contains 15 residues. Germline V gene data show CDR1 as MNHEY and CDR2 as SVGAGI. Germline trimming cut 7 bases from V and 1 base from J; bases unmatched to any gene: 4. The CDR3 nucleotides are TGTGCCAGCATAGGGGGCGATTCCTATAATTCACCCCTCCACTTT. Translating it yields CASIGGDSYNSPLHF.

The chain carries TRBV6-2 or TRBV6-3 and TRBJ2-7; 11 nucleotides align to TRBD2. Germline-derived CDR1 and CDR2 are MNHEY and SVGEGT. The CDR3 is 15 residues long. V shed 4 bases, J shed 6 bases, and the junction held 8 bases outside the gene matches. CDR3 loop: CASSSTSGSSGEQYF. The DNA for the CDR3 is TGTGCCAGCAGTTCTACTAGCGGGAGCTCGGGCGAGCAGTACTTC.

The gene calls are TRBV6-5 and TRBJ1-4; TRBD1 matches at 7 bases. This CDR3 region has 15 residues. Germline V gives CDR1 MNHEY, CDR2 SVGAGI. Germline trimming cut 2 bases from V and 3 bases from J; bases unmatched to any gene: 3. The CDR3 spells CASSYRQGSNEKLFF. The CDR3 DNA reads TGTGCCAGCAGTTACCGACAGGGTTCTAATGAAAAACTGTTTTTT.

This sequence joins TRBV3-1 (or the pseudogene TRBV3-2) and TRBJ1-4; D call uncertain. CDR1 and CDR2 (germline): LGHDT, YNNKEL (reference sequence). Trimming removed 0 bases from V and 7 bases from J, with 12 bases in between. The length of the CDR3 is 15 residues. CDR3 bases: TGTGCCAGCAGCCAAGAGGGTAGAGGCGGTGAAAAACTGTTTTTT. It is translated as CASSQEGRGGEKLFF.

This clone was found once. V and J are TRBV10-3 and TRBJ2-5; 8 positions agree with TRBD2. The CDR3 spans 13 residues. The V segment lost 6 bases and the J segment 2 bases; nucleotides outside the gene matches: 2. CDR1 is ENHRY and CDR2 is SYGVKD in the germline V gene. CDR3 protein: CAIRREVQETQYF. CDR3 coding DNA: TGTGCCATCAGGCGGGAGGTACAAGAGACCCAGTACTTC.

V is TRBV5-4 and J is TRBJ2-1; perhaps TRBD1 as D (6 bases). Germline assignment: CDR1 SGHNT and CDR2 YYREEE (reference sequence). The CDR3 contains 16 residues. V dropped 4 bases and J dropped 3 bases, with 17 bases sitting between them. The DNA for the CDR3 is TGTGCCAGCAGCCAGACAGGAGACACCGGCTACAATGAGCAGTTCTTC. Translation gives CASSQTGDTGYNEQFF.

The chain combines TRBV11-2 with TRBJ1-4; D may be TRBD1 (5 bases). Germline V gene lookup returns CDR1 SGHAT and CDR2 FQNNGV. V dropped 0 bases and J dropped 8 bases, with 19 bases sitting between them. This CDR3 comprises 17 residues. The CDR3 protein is CASSLDILGQGGEKLFF. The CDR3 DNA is TGTGCCAGCAGCTTAGATATACTCGGGCAGGGCGGCGAAAAACTGTTTTTT.

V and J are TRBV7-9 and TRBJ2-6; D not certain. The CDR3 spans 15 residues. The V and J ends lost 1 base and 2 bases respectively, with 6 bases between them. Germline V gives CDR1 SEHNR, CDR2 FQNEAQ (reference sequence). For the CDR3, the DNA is TGTGCCAGCAGCTTAGGGGTTGCTGGGGCCAACGTCCTGACTTTC. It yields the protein CASSLGVAGANVLTF.

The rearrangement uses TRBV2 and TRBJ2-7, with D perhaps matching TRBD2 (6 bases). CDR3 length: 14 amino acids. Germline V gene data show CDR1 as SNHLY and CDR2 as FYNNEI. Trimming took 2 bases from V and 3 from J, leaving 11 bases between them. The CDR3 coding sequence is TGTGCCAGCAGTGAACGCGGGACCATCTACGAGCAGTACTTC. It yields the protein CASSERGTIYEQYF.

The CDR3 here is CASSEGPRGGYTF. CDR3 in DNA: TGCGCCAGCAGCGAGGGACCTAGGGGTGGCTACACCTTC. V and J are TRBV5-1 and TRBJ1-2; the D gene is possibly TRBD1 (5 bases). The CDR3 is 13 residues long. Germline V lookup: CDR1 SGHRS, CDR2 YFSETQ. The V end was cut by 4 bases, the J end by 7 bases, with 14 bases between.

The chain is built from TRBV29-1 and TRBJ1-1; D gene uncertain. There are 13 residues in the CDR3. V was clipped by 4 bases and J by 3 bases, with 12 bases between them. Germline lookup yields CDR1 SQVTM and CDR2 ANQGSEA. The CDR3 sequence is CSVVRSLDTEAFF. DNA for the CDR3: TGCAGCGTTGTTCGGAGTTTGGACACTGAAGCTTTCTTT.

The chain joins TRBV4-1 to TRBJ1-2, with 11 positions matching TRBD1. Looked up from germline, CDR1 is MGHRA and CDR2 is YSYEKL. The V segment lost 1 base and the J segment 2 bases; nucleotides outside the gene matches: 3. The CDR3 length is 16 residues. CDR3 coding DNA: TGCGCCAGCAGCCAAGTCTGGACAGGGGGCAACTATGGCTACACCTTC. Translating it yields CASSQVWTGGNYGYTF.

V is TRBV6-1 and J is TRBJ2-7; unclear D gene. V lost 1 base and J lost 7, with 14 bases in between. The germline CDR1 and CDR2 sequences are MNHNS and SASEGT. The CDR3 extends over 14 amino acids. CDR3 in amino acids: CASSEVVRLGEQYF. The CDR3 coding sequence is TGTGCCAGCAGTGAAGTGGTCCGATTAGGGGAGCAGTACTTC.

The CDR3, as DNA: TGTGCCAGCAGCTCCGACATGACCGGGGAGCTGTTTTTT. Its translation is CASSSDMTGELFF. The chain has TRBV7-3 and TRBJ2-2; D is unresolved. The length of the CDR3 is 13 residues. V was cut by 4 bases and J by 5 bases, with 8 bases left in between. Germline V gene sequence: CDR1 SGHTA, CDR2 FQGTGA.